The 9 T cell receptor beta chains below were found in one sample sequenced in a study of T cells after yellow fever vaccination. TCRdb reanalysed the 5' RACE reads using MiXCR and keeps one entry per CDR3 protein. This table holds roughly 330,000 distinct CDR3 sequences, roughly 4.3% found once. The material sequenced was PBMCs, taken 5 days after the yellow fever booster vaccination. The receptors originated from a man in his late teens or twenties who received the YFV17D yellow fever vaccine.

This clonotype came up many times. The genes are TRBV6-2 or TRBV6-3 and TRBJ2-3, with D hard to call. The CDR3 contains 14 residues. Trimming took off 1 base at V and 4 bases at J, with 9 bases between the two ends. The germline V gene has CDR1 MNHEY and CDR2 SVGEGT. The CDR3 DNA reads as TGTGCCAGCAGTTACTTTGGGTCGGCAGATACGCAGTATTTT. Encoded protein: CASSYFGSADTQYF.

This clonotype has a count of ten or more. This rearrangement joins TRBV7-2 to TRBJ2-2; 12 bases align to TRBD2. Trimming took 5 bases from V and 7 from J; bases not matched to a gene: 5. This CDR3 contains 15 residues. Per the germline V gene, CDR1 is SGHTA and CDR2 is FQGNSA. Here the CDR3 reads CASSELAGGGGELFF. CDR3 nucleotides: TGTGCCAGCAGCGAACTAGCGGGGGGAGGCGGGGAGCTGTTTTTT.

This clonotype was detected many times. The chain links TRBV29-1 to TRBJ1-1, with D perhaps matching TRBD1 (6 bases). Germline loops: CDR1 SQVTM, CDR2 ANQGSEA. Trimming removed 3 bases from V and 4 bases from J, with 15 bases in between. The length of the CDR3 is 14 residues. CDR3 loop: CSVDQTGLSTEAFF. DNA for the CDR3: TGCAGCGTTGACCAGACAGGTTTGAGCACTGAAGCTTTCTTT.

This clonotype occurred a few times. The chain joins TRBV12-3 or TRBV12-4 to TRBJ1-5; D is possibly TRBD1 (6 bases). Trimming shortened V by 6 bases and J by 2 bases, and 14 bases separated the two germline ends. CDR3 length: 15 residues. The CDR3 here is CASSQTGQRNQPQHF. As DNA, the CDR3 is TGTGCCAGCAGCCAAACAGGGCAGCGCAATCAGCCCCAGCATTTT.

This clonotype was counted ten times or more. The gene calls are TRBV3-1 and TRBJ1-1, with 7 bases aligning to TRBD1. After removal of 0 bases from V and 7 bases from J, the junction contained 5 bases not matched to a gene. The length of the CDR3 is 14 residues. Germline V gene lookup returns CDR1 LGHDT and CDR2 YNNKEL (reference sequence). CDR3 in amino acids: CASSQDRGCCEAFF. CDR3 nucleotides: TGTGCCAGCAGCCAAGACAGGGGGTGTTGTGAAGCTTTCTTT.

The chain uses TRBV19 and TRBJ1-2, with D perhaps TRBD1 (6 bases). V lost 7 bases, J lost 1 base, and 10 bases lay in between. The V gene's germline CDR1 is LNHDA and CDR2 SQIVND (reference sequence). CDR3 length equals 13 residues. The CDR3 loop is CASNRDLNYGYTF. CDR3 bases: TGTGCCAGTAACAGGGACCTTAACTATGGCTACACCTTC. The whole variable domain, remainder taken from reference TRBV19 and TRBJ1-2, is DGGITQSPKYLFRKEGQNVTLSCEQNLNHDAMYWYRQDPGQGLRLIYYSQIVNDFQKGDIAEGYSVSREKKESFPLTVTSAQKNPTAFYLCASNRDLNYGYTFGSGTRLTVV.

This clonotype appeared many times. The chain couples TRBV7-9 to TRBJ1-2; 7 bases are a match to TRBD1. The germline V gene encodes CDR1 SEHNR and CDR2 FQNEAQ (reference sequence). The CDR3 consists of 14 residues. Trimming took 2 bases from V and 7 from J; bases not matched to a gene: 7. In DNA, the CDR3 is TGTGCCAGCAGCTTACCCGACAGGGAAGGTGGCTACACCTTC. This sequence encodes CASSLPDREGGYTF.

This clonotype has ten or more counts. V is TRBV7-2 and J is TRBJ2-3; 9 bases are shared with TRBD2. CDR1 SGHTA and CDR2 FQGNSA come from the germline V gene. After removal of 4 bases from V and 8 bases from J, the junction contained 7 bases not matched to a gene. CDR3 size: 14 residues. CDR3 in amino acids: CASSSERGVRTQYF. The CDR3 DNA sequence: TGTGCCAGCAGCTCTGAGCGGGGGGTCCGTACGCAGTATTTT.

This clonotype was detected only a few times. The chain carries TRBV12-3 or TRBV12-4 and TRBJ1-6, with a weak D call TRBD1 (6 bases). The V and J ends lost 5 bases and 7 bases respectively, with 18 bases between them. The CDR3 is 16 residues long. Here the CDR3 DNA reads TGTGCCAGCAGTCCCCTGGCAGGGGTAAACAATTCACCCCTCCACTTT. This gives the protein CASSPLAGVNNSPLHF.